What follows are 22 T cell receptor beta chains derived from one specimen sequenced in a study of CD8 T cells in ankylosing spondylitis. Using its own MiXCR run on the 5' RACE reads, TCRdb lists one record per CDR3 protein. Here the sample spans approximately 250,000 distinct CDR3 sequences, 32% being singletons. The sequenced material came from blood, either unsorted or a sorted T cell fraction (not recorded which). Every receptor here comes from a male donor with ankylosing spondylitis or in good health (not recorded which).

This clonotype was seen repeatedly, ten times or more. This chain connects TRBV20-1 to TRBJ2-1; D unclear. Germline V gives CDR1 DFQATT, CDR2 SNEGSKA (reference sequence). CDR3 length: 10 residues. Trimming left V 5 bases short and J 15 bases short, with 14 bases between. CDR3: CSAVGLERFF. As DNA, the CDR3 is TGCAGTGCTGTTGGCCTTGAACGGTTCTTC.

The CDR3 protein is CASSLGEFGYGYTF. The CDR3 region has the DNA TGCGCCAGCAGCTTGGGGGAATTCGGCTATGGCTACACCTTC. The chain is built from TRBV5-1 and TRBJ1-2; D not certain. The CDR3 runs to 14 residues. Germline V gives CDR1 SGHRS, CDR2 YFSETQ. Between the trimmed V and J ends, which lost 0 bases and 4 bases, there was a span of 10 bases.

In its sample, this clonotype was seen a few times. J is TRBJ2-3 and V is TRBV6-1, with 8 nucleotides matching TRBD2. The germline CDR1 and CDR2 sequences are MNHNS and SASEGT. This CDR3 has 15 amino acids. The ends lost 5 bases at V and 4 bases at J; junction bases unmatched: 8. The CDR3 spells CASSLGGAKSDTQYF. CDR3 DNA sequence: TGTGCCAGCAGTCTCGGGGGGGCTAAATCAGATACGCAGTATTTT.

The genes are TRBV20-1 and TRBJ2-3; 9 nucleotides match TRBD2. Germline CDR1 and CDR2: DFQATT and SNEGSKA (reference sequence). CDR3 length: 21 amino acids. V was pared by 3 bases and J by 0 bases, with 22 bases of the junction left unmatched. The CDR3 DNA follows: TGCAGTGCTAGGGCTACAGGCGGGGGGGCTCGACTCCGAGCTAGCACAGATACGCAGTATTTT. This encodes CSARATGGGARLRASTDTQYF.

This clonotype was counted between two and nine times. The chain carries TRBV4-2 and TRBJ1-5; 9 bases agree with TRBD1. V lost 4 bases to trimming and J lost 6 bases; unmatched junction nucleotides: 7. The CDR3 extends over 15 amino acids. CDR1 is LGHNA and CDR2 is YNFKEQ in the germline V gene. The chain's CDR3 is CASSRSTGGSQPQHF. The DNA of the CDR3 is TGTGCCAGCAGCCGATCGACAGGGGGTAGTCAGCCCCAGCATTTT.

DNA of the CDR3: TGCGCCAGCAGCTTGGGACCGTTGGAGTACAAAAACATTCAGTACTTC. Protein sequence: CASSLGPLEYKNIQYF. The chain couples TRBV5-1 to TRBJ2-4; D unresolved. This CDR3 is 16 amino acids long. The germline CDR1 and CDR2 sequences are SGHRS and YFSETQ. Trimming took 0 bases from V and 3 from J, leaving 13 bases between them.

This clonotype was counted between two and nine times. V usage is TRBV20-1 and J usage is TRBJ2-7; 9 bases match TRBD1. Germline V gene lookup returns CDR1 DFQATT and CDR2 SNEGSKA (reference sequence). The V gene end was trimmed by 7 bases and the J gene end by 2 bases; junction bases not matched to a gene: 6. CDR3 length: 13 residues. CDR3: CSGEGQGPYEQYF. The CDR3 coding sequence is TGCAGTGGGGAGGGACAGGGCCCCTACGAGCAGTACTTC.

This clonotype was observed a handful of times. CDR3 DNA sequence: TGTGCCAGCAAAACCCAGGGGGAGCACCATGGCTACACCTTC. Translated, it gives CASKTQGEHHGYTF. This chain links TRBV6-1 with TRBJ1-2; 7 positions agree with TRBD1. CDR1 is MNHNS, CDR2 SASEGT, per germline. V lost 7 bases to trimming and J lost 6 bases; unmatched junction nucleotides: 11. The CDR3 is 14 residues long.

This chain connects TRBV5-1 to TRBJ1-1, with D uncertain. The germline V gene encodes CDR1 SGHRS and CDR2 YFSETQ. Trimming took off 2 bases at V and 5 bases at J, with 10 bases between the two ends. This CDR3 spans 13 amino acids. CDR3 amino acids: CASSFMAQTEAFF. CDR3 sequence (DNA): TGCGCCAGCAGCTTCATGGCACAGACTGAAGCTTTCTTT.

This clonotype has more than one count but fewer than ten. The rearrangement joins TRBV6-5 to TRBJ1-3; D remains ambiguous. Germline V lookup: CDR1 MNHEY, CDR2 SVGAGI. V lost 11 bases, J lost 0 bases, and 5 bases lay in between. CDR3 size: 11 residues. CDR3 DNA: TGTGCCGTCACCTCTGGAAACACCATATATTTT. Translating it yields CAVTSGNTIYF.

This clonotype came up a few times. The chain has TRBV20-1 and TRBJ1-4, with unresolved D. Germline CDR1 DFQATT, CDR2 SNEGSKA (reference sequence). The V and J ends lost 6 bases and 0 bases respectively, with 14 bases between them. CDR3 length: 15 amino acids. DNA for the CDR3: TGCAGTGCGAGATCTATCTTCGCAACTAATGAAAAACTGTTTTTT. Translating gives CSARSIFATNEKLFF.

This clonotype was observed a handful of times. The CDR3 reads CASSLVDRYLSEQFF. The CDR3 nucleotides read TGTGCCAGCAGCTTAGTGGACAGGTATCTCAGTGAGCAGTTCTTC. V is TRBV7-2 and J is TRBJ2-1, with 7 bases identical to TRBD1. The CDR3 contains 15 residues. The germline V gene has CDR1 SGHTA and CDR2 FQGNSA. V gave up 1 base and J gave up 9 bases; unmatched junction bases: 9. Variable domain in full (rest from reference TRBV7-2 and TRBJ2-1): GAGVSQSPSNKVTEKGKDVELRCDPISGHTALYWYRQSLGQGLEFLIYFQGNSAPDKSGLPSDRFSAERTGGSVSTLTIQRTQQEDSAVYLCASSLVDRYLSEQFFGPGTRLTVL.

The CDR3 DNA is TGCAGCGTATCCGGCGTCAGGGAGACCCAGTACTTC. As protein: CSVSGVRETQYF. The chain has TRBV29-1 and TRBJ2-5; D is undetermined. V lost 6 bases to trimming and J lost 5 bases, with 13 bases between them. CDR3 size: 12 residues. Looked up from germline, CDR1 is SQVTM and CDR2 is ANQGSEA.

This clonotype was observed a single time. The V and J genes are TRBV28 and TRBJ2-7; 9 nucleotides agree with TRBD2. Looked up from germline, CDR1 is MDHEN and CDR2 is SYDVKM. The CDR3 has 19 residues. The V and J ends lost 3 bases and 3 bases, in that order; junction bases with no gene match: 18. The CDR3 DNA reads as TGTGCCAGCAGTTTCCCGCACCCTCCGACTAGCGGAGAATACTACGAGCAGTACTTC. It is translated as CASSFPHPPTSGEYYEQYF.

This clonotype was seen a few times. The rearrangement uses TRBV20-1 and TRBJ2-5, with a possible D match to TRBD2 (5 bases). Germline CDR1 DFQATT, CDR2 SNEGSKA (reference sequence). The CDR3 contains 12 residues. V was trimmed by 6 bases and J by 5 bases, leaving 13 bases between them. The CDR3 nucleotides read TGCAGTGCGGCCCGGGGTTCGGAGACCCAGTACTTC. As protein: CSAARGSETQYF.

This clonotype was observed many times. The chain uses TRBV20-1 and TRBJ2-3; D not resolved. Germline CDR1 is DFQATT and CDR2 is SNEGSKA (reference sequence). The CDR3 is 13 residues long. The CDR3 DNA sequence: TGCAGCGTCTTCGATGATGCTACAGATACGCAGTATTTT. Encoded protein: CSVFDDATDTQYF.

The V call is TRBV5-1, the J call TRBJ2-1; 8 nucleotides match TRBD1. Germline CDR1 SGHRS, CDR2 YFSETQ. The trim removed 4 bases at V and 6 bases at J, leaving 6 bases unmatched. The CDR3 spans 14 residues. CDR3 in amino acids: CASSGGQGGNEQFF. CDR3 coding DNA: TGCGCCAGCAGCGGTGGACAGGGAGGCAATGAGCAGTTCTTC.

The rearrangement links TRBV20-1 to TRBJ2-3, with 7 bases lining up with TRBD2. CDR3 size: 13 residues. CDR1 and CDR2 (germline): DFQATT, SNEGSKA (reference sequence). CDR3 sequence reads: CSPSSGSTDTQYF. The CDR3 DNA follows: TGCAGCCCTTCTAGCGGTAGCACAGATACGCAGTATTTT.

In its sample, this clonotype was seen many times. The chain uses TRBV29-1 and TRBJ2-1; 8 nucleotides agree with TRBD2. V lost 6 bases and J lost 6; bases outside the gene matches: 7. Germline assignment: CDR1 SQVTM and CDR2 ANQGSEA. This CDR3 has 13 amino acids. The chain's CDR3 is CSVSGTSLNEQFF. The CDR3 nucleotides read TGCAGCGTATCCGGGACTAGTCTCAATGAGCAGTTCTTC.

This clonotype was picked up a small number of times. J is TRBJ2-5 and V is TRBV6-5; TRBD2 aligns across 11 bases. Germline CDR1 and CDR2: MNHEY and SVGAGI. V was pared by 4 bases and J by 3 bases, with 7 bases of the junction left unmatched. This CDR3 comprises 16 residues. This CDR3 is CASSSVSSGGKETQYF. The CDR3 DNA is TGTGCCAGCAGTTCCGTATCTAGCGGGGGGAAAGAGACCCAGTACTTC.

A word on this clonotype: A much larger clone lies one base from this, so it may be a read error. Here the CDR3 DNA reads TGCAGTGCTACCCCTGCTTATAGCAATCCGCCCCAGCATTTT. Translation: CSATPAYSNPPQHF. The chain has TRBV20-1 and TRBJ1-5, with D unresolved. This CDR3 has 14 amino acids. Per germline, CDR1 DFQATT and CDR2 SNEGSKA (reference sequence).

This clonotype was counted many times. As DNA, the CDR3 is TGTGCCAGCAGTTACAGGCAGGGGGCTAACGAGCAGTACTTC. Encoded protein: CASSYRQGANEQYF. V is TRBV6-5 and J is TRBJ2-7; 8 bases are a match to TRBD1. Germline loops: CDR1 MNHEY, CDR2 SVGAGI. This CDR3 has 14 amino acids. After removal of 2 bases from V and 5 bases from J, the junction contained 5 bases not matched to a gene.